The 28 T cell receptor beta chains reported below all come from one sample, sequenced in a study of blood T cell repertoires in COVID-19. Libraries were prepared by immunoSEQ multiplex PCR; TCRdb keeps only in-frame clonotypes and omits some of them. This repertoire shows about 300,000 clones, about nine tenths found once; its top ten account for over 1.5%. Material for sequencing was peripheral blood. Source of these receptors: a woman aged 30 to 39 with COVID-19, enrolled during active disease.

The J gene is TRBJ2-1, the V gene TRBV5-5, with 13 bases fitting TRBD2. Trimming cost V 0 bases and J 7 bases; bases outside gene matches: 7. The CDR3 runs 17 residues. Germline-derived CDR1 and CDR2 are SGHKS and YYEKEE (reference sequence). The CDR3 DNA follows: TGTGCCAGCAGCTTGGGGACTAGCGGGGGTTTGCTAAATGAGCAGTTCTTC. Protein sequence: CASSLGTSGGLLNEQFF.

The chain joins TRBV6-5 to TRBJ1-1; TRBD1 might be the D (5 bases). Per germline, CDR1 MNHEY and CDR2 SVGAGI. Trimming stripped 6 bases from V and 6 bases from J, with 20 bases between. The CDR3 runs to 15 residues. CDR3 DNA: TGTGCCAGCAGCCTCTGGGGCCGGATGGGGTCTGAAGCTTTCTTT. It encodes CASSLWGRMGSEAFF.

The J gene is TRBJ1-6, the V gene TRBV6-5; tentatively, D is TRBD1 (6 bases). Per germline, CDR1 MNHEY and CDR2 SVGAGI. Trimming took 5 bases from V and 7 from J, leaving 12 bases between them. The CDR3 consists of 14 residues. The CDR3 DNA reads TGTGCCAGCAGTCCTACAGGGAAGAATTCACCCCTCCACTTT. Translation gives CASSPTGKNSPLHF.

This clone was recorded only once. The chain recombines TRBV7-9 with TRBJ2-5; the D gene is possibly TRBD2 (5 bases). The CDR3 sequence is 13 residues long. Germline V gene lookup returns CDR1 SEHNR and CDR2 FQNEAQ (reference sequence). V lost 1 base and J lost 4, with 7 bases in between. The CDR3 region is CASSLVEGETQYF. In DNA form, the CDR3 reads TGTGCCAGCAGCTTAGTAGAGGGAGAGACCCAGTACTTC.

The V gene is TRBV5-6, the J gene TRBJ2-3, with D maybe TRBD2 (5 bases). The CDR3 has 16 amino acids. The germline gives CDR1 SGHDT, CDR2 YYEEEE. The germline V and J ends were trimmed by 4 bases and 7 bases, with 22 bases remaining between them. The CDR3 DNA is TGTGCCAGCAGCCCCTGGCGGACTCACGGCAAGTATACGCAGTATTTT. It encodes CASSPWRTHGKYTQYF.

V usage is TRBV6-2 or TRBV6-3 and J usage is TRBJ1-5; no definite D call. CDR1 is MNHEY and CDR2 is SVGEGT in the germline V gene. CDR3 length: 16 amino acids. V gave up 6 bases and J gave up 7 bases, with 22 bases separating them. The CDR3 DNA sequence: TGTGCCAGCAGCCCTAGCCAAACGGGTTGGCGACAGCCCCAGCATTTT. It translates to CASSPSQTGWRQPQHF.

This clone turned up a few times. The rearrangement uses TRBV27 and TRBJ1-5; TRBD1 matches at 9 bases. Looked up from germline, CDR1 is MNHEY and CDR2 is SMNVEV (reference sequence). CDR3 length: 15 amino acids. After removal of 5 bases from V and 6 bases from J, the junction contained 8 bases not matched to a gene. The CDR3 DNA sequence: TGTGCCAGCAGTGCTGGGACAGGGCGTATTCAGCCCCAGCATTTT. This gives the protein CASSAGTGRIQPQHF.

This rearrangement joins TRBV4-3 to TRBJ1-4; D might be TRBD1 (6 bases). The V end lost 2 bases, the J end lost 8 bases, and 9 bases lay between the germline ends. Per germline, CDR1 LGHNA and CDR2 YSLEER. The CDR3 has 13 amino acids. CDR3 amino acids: CASSQQQGEKLFF. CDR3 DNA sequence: TGCGCCAGCAGCCAACAACAGGGAGAAAAACTGTTTTTT.

The CDR3, as DNA: TGTGCCAGCAGCCCTGACAGGTTACCTAACTATGGCTACACCTTC. This translates into CASSPDRLPNYGYTF. This chain uses TRBV5-5 with TRBJ1-2, with D tentatively TRBD1 (6 bases). Per the germline V gene, CDR1 is SGHKS and CDR2 is YYEKEE (reference sequence). V gave up 4 bases and J gave up 0 bases, with 13 bases separating them. The CDR3 has 15 residues.

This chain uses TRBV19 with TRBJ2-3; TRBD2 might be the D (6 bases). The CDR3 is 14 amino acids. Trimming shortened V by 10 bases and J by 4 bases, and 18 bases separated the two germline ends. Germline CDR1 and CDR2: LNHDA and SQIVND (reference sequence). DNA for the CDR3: TGTGCCACGTCCCTTGGGGGGAGTTCAGATACGCAGTATTTT. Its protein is CATSLGGSSDTQYF.

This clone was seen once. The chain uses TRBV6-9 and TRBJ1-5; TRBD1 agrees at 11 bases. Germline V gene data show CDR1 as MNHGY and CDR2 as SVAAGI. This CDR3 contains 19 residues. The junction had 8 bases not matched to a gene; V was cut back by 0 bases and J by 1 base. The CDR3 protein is CASSYSWDRGFRSNQPQHF. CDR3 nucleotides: TGTGCCAGCAGTTATTCGTGGGACAGGGGGTTTCGGAGCAATCAGCCCCAGCATTTT.

The CDR3: CASSQVKGGETQYF. The CDR3 nucleotides read TGCGCCAGCAGCCAAGTAAAGGGGGGGGAGACCCAGTACTTC. V gene TRBV4-3 combines with J gene TRBJ2-5; D possibly corresponds to TRBD2 (7 bases). CDR1 is LGHNA, CDR2 YSLEER, per germline. V lost 1 base, J lost 5 bases, and 11 bases lay in between. The CDR3 spans 14 residues.

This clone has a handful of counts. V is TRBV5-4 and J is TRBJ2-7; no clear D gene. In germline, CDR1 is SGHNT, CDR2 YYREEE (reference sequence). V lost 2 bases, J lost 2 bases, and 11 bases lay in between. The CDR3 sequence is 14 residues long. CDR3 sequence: CASSFGPRAYEQYF. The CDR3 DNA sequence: TGTGCCAGCAGCTTTGGTCCGCGCGCCTACGAGCAGTACTTC. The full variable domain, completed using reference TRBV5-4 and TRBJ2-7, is ETGVTQSPTHLIKTRGQQVTLRCSSQSGHNTVSWYQQALGQGPQFIFQYYREEENGRGNFPPRFSGLQFPNYSSELNVNALELDDSALYLCASSFGPRAYEQYFGPGTRLTVT.

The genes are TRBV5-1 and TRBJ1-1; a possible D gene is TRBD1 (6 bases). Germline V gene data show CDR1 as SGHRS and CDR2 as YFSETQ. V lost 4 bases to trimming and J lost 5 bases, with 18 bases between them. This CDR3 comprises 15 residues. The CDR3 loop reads CASSLTADRSTEAFF. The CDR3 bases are TGCGCCAGCAGCCTAACCGCTGACAGGTCGACTGAAGCTTTCTTT.

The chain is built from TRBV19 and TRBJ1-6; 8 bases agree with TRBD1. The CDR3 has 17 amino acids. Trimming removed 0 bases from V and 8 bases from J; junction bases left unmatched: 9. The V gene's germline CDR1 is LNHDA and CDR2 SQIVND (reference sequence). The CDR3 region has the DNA TGTGCCAGTAGTATAGAGTACATCGGGACAGGTTATTCACCCCTCCACTTT. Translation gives CASSIEYIGTGYSPLHF.

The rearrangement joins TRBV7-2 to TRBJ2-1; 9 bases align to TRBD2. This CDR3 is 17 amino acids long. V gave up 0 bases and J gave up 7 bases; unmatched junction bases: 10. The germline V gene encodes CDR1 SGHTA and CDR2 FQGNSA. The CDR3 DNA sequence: TGTGCCAGCAGCTTAGCAGCGGGGGGCCGAGTCCAGAATGAGCAGTTCTTC. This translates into CASSLAAGGRVQNEQFF.

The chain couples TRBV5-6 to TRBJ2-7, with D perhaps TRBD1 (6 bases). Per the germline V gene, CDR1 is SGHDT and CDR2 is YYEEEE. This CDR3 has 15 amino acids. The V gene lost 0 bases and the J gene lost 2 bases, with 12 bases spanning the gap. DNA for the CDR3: TGTGCCAGCAGCTTGGCAATACAGGGAGCCTACGAGCAGTACTTC. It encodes CASSLAIQGAYEQYF.

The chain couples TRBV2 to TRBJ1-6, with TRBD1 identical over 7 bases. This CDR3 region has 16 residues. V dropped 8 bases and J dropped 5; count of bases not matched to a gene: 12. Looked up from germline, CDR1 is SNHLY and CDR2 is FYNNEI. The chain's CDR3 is CASGAELTGNNSPLHF. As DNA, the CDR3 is TGTGCCAGCGGCGCTGAATTGACAGGGAATAATTCACCCCTCCACTTT.

DNA of the CDR3: TGTGCCTGGAGCCGGACTAGCGGGGGGGGCACAGATACGCAGTATTTT. Protein: CAWSRTSGGGTDTQYF. V gene TRBV30 combines with J gene TRBJ2-3, with TRBD2 matching 15 bases. The germline V gene has CDR1 GTSNPN and CDR2 SVGIG (reference sequence). V lost 3 bases, J lost 1 base, and 2 bases stayed unmatched. The CDR3 runs 16 residues.

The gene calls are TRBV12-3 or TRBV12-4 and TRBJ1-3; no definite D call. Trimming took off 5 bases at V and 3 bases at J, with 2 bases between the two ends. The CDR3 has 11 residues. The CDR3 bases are TGTGCCAGCAGTCTTGGAAACACCATATATTTT. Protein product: CASSLGNTIYF.

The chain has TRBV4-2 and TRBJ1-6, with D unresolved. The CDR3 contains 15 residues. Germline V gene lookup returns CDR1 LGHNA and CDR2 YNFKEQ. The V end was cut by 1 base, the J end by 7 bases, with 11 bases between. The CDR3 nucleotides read TGTGCCAGCAGCCAAGTTCGGGGTAGAAATTCACCCCTCCACTTT. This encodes CASSQVRGRNSPLHF.

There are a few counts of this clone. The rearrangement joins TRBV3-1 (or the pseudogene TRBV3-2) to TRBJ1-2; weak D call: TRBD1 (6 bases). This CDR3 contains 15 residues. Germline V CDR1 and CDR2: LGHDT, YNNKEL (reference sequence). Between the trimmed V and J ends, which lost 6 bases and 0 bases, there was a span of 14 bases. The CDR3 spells CASSRLGTTNYGYTF. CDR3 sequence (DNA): TGTGCCAGCAGTCGACTCGGGACAACTAACTATGGCTACACCTTC.

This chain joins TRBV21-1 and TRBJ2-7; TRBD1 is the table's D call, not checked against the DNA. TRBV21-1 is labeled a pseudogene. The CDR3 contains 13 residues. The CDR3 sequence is CASRRGNPHEQYV. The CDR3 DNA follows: TGTGCCAGCAGGAGGGGGAACCCCCACGAGCAGTACGTC.

CDR3 sequence reads: CASSGGQGVGGYTF. The CDR3 DNA reads TGTGCCAGCAGCGGAGGACAGGGGGTGGGTGGCTACACCTTC. The genes are TRBV5-4 and TRBJ1-2; 10 bases match TRBD1. Germline V gene sequence: CDR1 SGHNT, CDR2 YYREEE (reference sequence). J was trimmed by 7 bases and V by 4 bases; bases with no gene match: 7. The CDR3 is 14 amino acids.

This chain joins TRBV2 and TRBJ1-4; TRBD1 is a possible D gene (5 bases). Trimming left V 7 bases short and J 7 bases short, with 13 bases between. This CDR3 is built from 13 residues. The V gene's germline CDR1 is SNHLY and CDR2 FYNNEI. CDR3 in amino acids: CASKGLESEKLFF. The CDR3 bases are TGTGCCAGCAAGGGGCTGGAGAGTGAAAAACTGTTTTTT.

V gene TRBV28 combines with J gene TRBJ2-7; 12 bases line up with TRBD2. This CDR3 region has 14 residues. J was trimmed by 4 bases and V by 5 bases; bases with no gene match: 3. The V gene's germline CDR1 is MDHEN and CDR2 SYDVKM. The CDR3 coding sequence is TGTGCCAGCAGTGCTAGCGGGGGGGGTTACGAGCAGTACGTC. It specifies CASSASGGGYEQYV.

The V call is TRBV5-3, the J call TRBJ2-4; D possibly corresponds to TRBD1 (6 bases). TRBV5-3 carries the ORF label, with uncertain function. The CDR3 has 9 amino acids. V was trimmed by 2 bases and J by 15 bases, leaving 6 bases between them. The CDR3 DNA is TGTGCCAGAAGCTTACAGGGGTACTTC. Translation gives CARSLQGYF.

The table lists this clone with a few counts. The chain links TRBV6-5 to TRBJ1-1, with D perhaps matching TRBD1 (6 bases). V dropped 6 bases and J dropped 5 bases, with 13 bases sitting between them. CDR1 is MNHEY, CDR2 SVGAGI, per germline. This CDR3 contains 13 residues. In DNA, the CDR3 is TGTGCCAGCAGCCTAGGGACATCGACTGAAGCTTTCTTT. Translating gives CASSLGTSTEAFF.